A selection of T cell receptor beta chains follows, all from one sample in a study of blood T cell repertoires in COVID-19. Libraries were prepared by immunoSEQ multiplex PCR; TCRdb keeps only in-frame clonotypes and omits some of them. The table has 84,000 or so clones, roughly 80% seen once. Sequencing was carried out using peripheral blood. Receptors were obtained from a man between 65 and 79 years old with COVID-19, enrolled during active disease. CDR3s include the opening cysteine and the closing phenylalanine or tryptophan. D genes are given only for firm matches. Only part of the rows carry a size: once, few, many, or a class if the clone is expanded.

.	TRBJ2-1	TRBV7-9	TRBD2	CASTKSGSAGNEQFF	TGTGCCAGCACCAAGAGCGGGAGTGCTGGAAATGAGCAGTTCTTC
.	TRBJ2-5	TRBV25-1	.	CASSRDRQSQETQYF	TGTGCCAGCAGTCGCGATCGACAGTCTCAAGAGACCCAGTACTTC
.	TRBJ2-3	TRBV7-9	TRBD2	CASSILATDTQYF	TGTGCCAGCAGCATACTAGCGACAGATACGCAGTATTTT
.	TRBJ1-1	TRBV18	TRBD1	CASSQDRLNAEAFF	TGTGCCAGCTCACAGGACAGGCTCAACGCTGAAGCTTTCTTT
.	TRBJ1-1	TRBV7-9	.	CASSLQGGTEAFF	TGTGCCAGCAGCTTGCAGGGTGGCACTGAAGCTTTCTTT
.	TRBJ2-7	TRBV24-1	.	CATSDPITCEQYF	TGTGCCACCAGTGATCCGATAACTTGCGAGCAGTACTTC
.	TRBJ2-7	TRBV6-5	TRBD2	CASGSTSGGSYEQYF	TGTGCCAGCGGATCCACTAGCGGGGGATCCTACGAGCAGTACTTC
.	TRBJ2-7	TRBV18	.	CASSPVGDYEQYF	TGTGCCAGCTCACCAGTCGGGGATTACGAGCAGTACTTC
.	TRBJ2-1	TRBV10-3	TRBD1	CAISGPGGRGSVYNEQFF	TGTGCCATCAGTGGGCCAGGGGGAAGGGGGAGCGTCTACAATGAGCAGTTCTTC
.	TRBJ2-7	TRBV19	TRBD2	CASSILAGEGEQYF	TGTGCCAGTAGTATCCTAGCGGGAGAGGGCGAGCAGTACTTC
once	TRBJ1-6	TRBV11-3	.	CASSPSRQGHNSPLHF	TGTGCCAGCAGCCCTAGCCGTCAAGGGCATAATTCACCCCTCCACTTT
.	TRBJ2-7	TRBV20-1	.	CSALSGYEQYF	TGCAGTGCCTTGAGCGGATACGAGCAGTACTTC
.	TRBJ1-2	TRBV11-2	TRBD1	CASSLDRGAGGEGYGYTF	TGTGCCAGCAGCTTAGATCGGGGAGCAGGGGGAGAGGGCTATGGCTACACCTTC
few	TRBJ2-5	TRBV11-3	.	CASSPNTQETQYF	TGTGCCAGCAGCCCGAACACCCAAGAGACCCAGTACTTC
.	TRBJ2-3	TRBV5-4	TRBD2	CASSLGLAGLQVDTQYF	TGTGCCAGCAGCTTAGGACTAGCGGGGCTTCAGGTAGATACGCAGTATTTT
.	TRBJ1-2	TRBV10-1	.	CASSSLDNLIPPYGYTF	TGCGCCAGCAGCTCCTTAGACAACCTGATACCCCCTTATGGCTACACCTTC
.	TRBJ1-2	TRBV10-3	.	CAISETGNYGYTF	TGTGCCATCAGCGAAACAGGGAACTATGGCTACACCTTC
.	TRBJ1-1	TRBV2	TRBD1	CASSGQGIMNTEAFF	TGTGCCAGCAGCGGACAGGGGATCATGAACACTGAAGCTTTCTTT
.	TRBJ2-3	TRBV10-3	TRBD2	CAISGPPGSGRNTDTQYF	TGTGCCATCAGTGGGCCCCCGGGGAGCGGGAGGAACACAGATACGCAGTATTTT
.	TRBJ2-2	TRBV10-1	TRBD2	CASSLEAGDNTGELFF	TGCGCCAGCAGTCTTGAAGCGGGAGATAACACCGGGGAGCTGTTTTTT
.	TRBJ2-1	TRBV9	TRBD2	CASSPTAGWFNEQFF	TGTGCCAGCAGCCCAACAGCGGGATGGTTCAATGAGCAGTTCTTC
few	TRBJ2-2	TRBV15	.	CATSRPQFQTSPGELFF	TGTGCCACCAGCAGACCACAATTCCAGACTAGTCCCGGGGAGCTGTTTTTT
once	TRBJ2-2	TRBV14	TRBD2	CASSQDDGAGVLTGELFF	TGTGCCAGCAGCCAAGATGATGGAGCGGGAGTTTTGACCGGGGAGCTGTTTTTT
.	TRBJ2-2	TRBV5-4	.	CASSKLQGGRTGELFF	TGTGCCAGCAGCAAATTACAGGGGGGGCGGACCGGGGAGCTGTTTTTT
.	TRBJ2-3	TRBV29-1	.	CSVEGGVNKVTDTQYF	TGCAGCGTTGAAGGGGGGGTCAATAAAGTGACAGATACGCAGTATTTT
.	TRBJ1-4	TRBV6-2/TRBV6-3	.	CASSPPDRRSEKLFF	TGTGCCAGCAGTCCACCCGACAGGAGGAGTGAAAAACTGTTTTTT
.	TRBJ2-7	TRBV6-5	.	CASRTYGEQYF	TGTGCCAGCAGAACCTACGGCGAGCAGTACTTC
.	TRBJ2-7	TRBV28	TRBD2	CASSPPLAGGSEQYF	TGTGCCAGCAGTCCCCCCCTAGCGGGAGGGTCCGAGCAGTACTTC
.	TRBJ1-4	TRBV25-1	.	CASSVARTPTNEKLFF	TGTGCCAGCAGTGTCGCAAGGACTCCAACTAATGAAAAACTGTTTTTT
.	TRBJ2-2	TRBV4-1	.	CASSHKGGRPNTGELFF	TGCGCCAGCAGCCATAAAGGAGGGCGACCGAACACCGGGGAGCTGTTTTTT
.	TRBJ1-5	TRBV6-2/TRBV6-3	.	CASSQEGGHQPQHF	TGTGCCAGCAGTCAAGAAGGGGGTCATCAGCCCCAGCATTTT
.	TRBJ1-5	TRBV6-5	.	CASSRLRHQPQHF	TGTGCCAGCAGTCGACTGAGGCATCAGCCCCAGCATTTT
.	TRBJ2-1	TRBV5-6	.	CASKFETGSDGGYNEQFF	TGTGCCAGCAAGTTTGAGACAGGATCCGACGGGGGGTACAATGAGCAGTTCTTC
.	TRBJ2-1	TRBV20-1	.	CSARPGGEQFF	TGCAGTGCTCGTCCCGGCGGCGAGCAGTTCTTC
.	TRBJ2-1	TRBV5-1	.	CASRSGGRYNEQFF	TGCGCCAGCAGATCGGGGGGCAGGTACAATGAGCAGTTCTTC
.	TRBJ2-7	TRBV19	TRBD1	CATSPGTGFEQYF	TGTGCCACCTCACCGGGGACAGGCTTCGAGCAGTACTTC
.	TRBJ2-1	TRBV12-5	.	CASGLGVTYNEQFF	TGTGCTAGTGGGTTGGGAGTAACCTACAATGAGCAGTTCTTC
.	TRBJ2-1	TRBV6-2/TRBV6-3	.	CASSYSLGQGMNSYNEQFF	TGTGCCAGCAGTTACTCGTTGGGCCAGGGGATGAACTCCTACAATGAGCAGTTCTTC
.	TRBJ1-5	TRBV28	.	CASSPVDRGINQPQHF	TGTGCCAGCAGTCCGGTTGATAGAGGGATAAATCAGCCCCAGCATTTT
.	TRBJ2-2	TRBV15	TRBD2	CATSRDPSSGLGNTGELFF	TGTGCCACCAGCAGAGATCCATCTAGCGGCTTAGGGAACACCGGGGAGCTGTTTTTT
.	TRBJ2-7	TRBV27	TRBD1	CASRGLGDSPYEQYF	TGTGCCAGCAGGGGGCTTGGGGACAGTCCCTACGAGCAGTACTTC
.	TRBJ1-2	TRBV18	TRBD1	CASSPRTGYNNYGYTF	TGTGCCAGCTCACCAAGGACAGGGTATAACAACTATGGCTACACCTTC
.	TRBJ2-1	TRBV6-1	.	CASSGLRGGSYNEQFF	TGTGCCAGCAGTGGATTAAGGGGTGGCAGTTACAATGAGCAGTTCTTC
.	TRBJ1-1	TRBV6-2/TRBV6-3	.	CASSTFRQANTEAFF	TGTGCCAGCAGTACCTTCCGACAGGCAAACACTGAAGCTTTCTTT
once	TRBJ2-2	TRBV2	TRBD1	CASSEALGQGGTGELFF	TGTGCCAGCAGTGAAGCGCTAGGACAGGGGGGAACCGGGGAGCTGTTTTTT
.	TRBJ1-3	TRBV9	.	CASSPTGNTIYF	TGTGCCAGCAGCCCAACAGGAAACACCATATATTTT
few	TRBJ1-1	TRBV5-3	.	CARSSHRASAEAFF	TGTGCCAGAAGCTCGCACAGGGCTTCGGCTGAAGCTTTCTTT
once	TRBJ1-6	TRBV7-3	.	CASSLQGSNSPLHF	TGTGCCAGCAGCCTCCAGGGATCCAATTCACCCCTCCACTTT
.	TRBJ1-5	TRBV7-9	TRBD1	CASSGRDSSSNQPQHF	TGTGCCAGCAGCGGCCGGGACAGTAGTAGCAATCAGCCCCAGCATTTT
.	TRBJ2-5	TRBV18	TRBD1	CASSPTGVEETQYF	TGTGCCAGCTCCCCGACAGGGGTAGAAGAGACCCAGTACTTC
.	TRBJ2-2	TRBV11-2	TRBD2	CASSASGRDTGELFF	TGTGCCAGCAGCGCTAGCGGGAGGGACACCGGGGAGCTGTTTTTT
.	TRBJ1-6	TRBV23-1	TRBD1	CASSQSAGTGKPLSPLHF	TGCGCCAGCAGTCAATCCGCGGGGACAGGGAAACCTCTGTCACCCCTCCACTTT
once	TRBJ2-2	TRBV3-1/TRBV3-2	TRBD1	CASSHVTGVRTGELFF	TGTGCCAGCAGCCATGTTACAGGGGTTAGGACCGGGGAGCTGTTTTTT
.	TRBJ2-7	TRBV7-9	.	CASSFSTNSYEQYF	TGTGCCAGCAGCTTCTCTACCAACTCCTACGAGCAGTACTTC
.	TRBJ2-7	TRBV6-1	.	CASSEESRGRLRAYEQYF	TGTGCCAGCAGTGAAGAGTCTAGGGGCCGCCTAAGGGCCTACGAGCAGTACTTC
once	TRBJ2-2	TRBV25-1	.	CASSELGWRVGSAGELFF	TGTGCCAGCAGTGAATTGGGTTGGAGGGTTGGAAGCGCCGGGGAGCTGTTTTTT
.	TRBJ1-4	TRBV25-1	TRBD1	CAADTRDRGQPKIF	TGTGCCGCCGATACGAGGGACAGGGGGCAGCCTAAGATTTTT
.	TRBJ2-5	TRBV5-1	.	CASSLVTSTQETQYF	TGCGCCAGCAGCTTGGTTACATCAACCCAAGAGACCCAGTACTTC
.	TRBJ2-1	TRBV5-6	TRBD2	CASSSSGGSYNEQFF	TGTGCCAGCAGTTCTAGCGGGGGCTCCTACAATGAGCAGTTCTTC
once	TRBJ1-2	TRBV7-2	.	CASSPSRQNPYGYTF	TGTGCCAGCAGTCCTTCGAGACAGAATCCTTATGGCTACACCTTC